These T cell receptor beta chains were read from a single sample in a study of shared clonotypes between healthy human individuals. The method was immunoSEQ multiplex PCR; TCRdb's version includes in-frame clones alone and lacks a portion of them. The data hold hundreds of thousands of clones, with around 74% observed a single time. The sequenced sample consisted of memory CD4+ T cells sorted from blood. These receptor sequences come from a man aged 25 to 40 in good health. Both conserved end residues are part of each CDR3. D genes are given only for firm matches. Size values are once, few and many counts, or a class for expanded clones, and some rows have none.

j_call d_call clone_size v_call cdr3_nt cdr3_aa
TRBJ1-5 NA NA TRBV7-4 TGTGCCAGCAGCGCCGACCGGGACGCTCCCCAGCATTTT CASSADRDAPQHF
TRBJ2-2 NA NA TRBV19 TGTGCCAGTAGTGGAAGGGCGCGGGGCACCGGGGAGCTGTTTTTT CASSGRARGTGELFF
TRBJ2-5 NA NA TRBV7-9 TGTGCCAGCAGCTTAAAGGGGGGCTCGGAGACCCAGTACTTC CASSLKGGSETQYF
TRBJ1-1 NA many TRBV2 TGTGCCAGCAGTGAAGCGAGTTCCCCGGGGACTGAAGCTTTCTTT CASSEASSPGTEAFF
TRBJ2-1 NA few TRBV27 TGTGCCAGCACCCAAATGGCTAGCAGGGTCTACAATGAGCAGTTCTTC CASTQMASRVYNEQFF
TRBJ1-1 TRBD1 NA TRBV28 TGTGCCAGCAGTTTATTGGGCAGGGGGGAATTAACAGAAGCTTTCTTT CASSLLGRGELTEAFF
TRBJ2-3 TRBD2 NA TRBV5-8 TGTGCCAGCAGCCCCGGACTAGAGGGTTCAGATACGCAGTATTTT CASSPGLEGSDTQYF
TRBJ2-1 NA NA TRBV12-5 TGTGCTAGTGCCCCCGGACCAGGGGGGGGAGGGCAGTTCTTC CASAPGPGGGGQFF
TRBJ2-7 TRBD2 NA TRBV2 TGTGCCAGCAACTCAGGCGGGAGTAGGTTTGGGGAGCAGTACTTC CASNSGGSRFGEQYF
TRBJ2-6 TRBD2 NA TRBV10-3 TGTGCCACAGGGACTAGCGGGGACTCTGGGGCCAACGTCCTGACTTTC CATGTSGDSGANVLTF
TRBJ2-1 TRBD2 NA TRBV5-1 TGCGCCAGCAGCCCAAGACTAGCGGGTCTCTCCTACAATGAGCAGTTCTTC CASSPRLAGLSYNEQFF
TRBJ2-1 NA few TRBV29-1 TGCAGCGTTGAGGCAACAGGGTTTGGTGAGCAGTTCTTC CSVEATGFGEQFF
TRBJ2-2 NA NA TRBV4-3 TGCGCCAGCAGCCCGACAGGCCTTTCGGAGCTGTTTTTT CASSPTGLSELFF
TRBJ2-1 NA many TRBV18 TGTGCCAGCAAAACCGGGTCCTACAATGAGCAGTTCTTC CASKTGSYNEQFF
TRBJ2-5 TRBD1 NA TRBV5-1 TGCGCCAGCAGCCAGGGGGACAAAGAGACCCAGTACTTC CASSQGDKETQYF
TRBJ2-2 NA NA TRBV28 TGTGCCATCCAAATAACGAACACCGGGGAGCTGTTTTTT CAIQITNTGELFF
TRBJ2-2 NA NA TRBV5-1 TGCGCCAGCAGCTTCGATACAACGAACACCGGGGAGCTGTTTTTT CASSFDTTNTGELFF